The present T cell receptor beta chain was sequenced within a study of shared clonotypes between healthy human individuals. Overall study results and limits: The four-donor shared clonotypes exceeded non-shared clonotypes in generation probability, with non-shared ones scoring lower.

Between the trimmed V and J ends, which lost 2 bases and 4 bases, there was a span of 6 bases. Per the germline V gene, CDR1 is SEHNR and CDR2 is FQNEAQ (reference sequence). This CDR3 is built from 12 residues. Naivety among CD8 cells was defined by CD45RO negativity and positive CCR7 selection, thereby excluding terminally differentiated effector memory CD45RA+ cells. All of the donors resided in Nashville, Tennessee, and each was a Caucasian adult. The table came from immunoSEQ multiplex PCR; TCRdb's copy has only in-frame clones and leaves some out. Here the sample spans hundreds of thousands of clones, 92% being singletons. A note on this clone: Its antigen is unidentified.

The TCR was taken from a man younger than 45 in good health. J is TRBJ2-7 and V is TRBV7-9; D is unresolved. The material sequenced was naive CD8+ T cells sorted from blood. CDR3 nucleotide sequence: TGTGCCAGCAGCTTAAAGGTATACGAGCAGTACTTC. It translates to CASSLKVYEQYF.